These 31 T cell receptor beta chains were all obtained from the same sample, sequenced in a study of blood T cell repertoires in COVID-19. Generated by immunoSEQ multiplex PCR, the TCRdb table keeps only in-frame clones and is missing some. Of 100,000 to 140,000 clones listed, over 60% are singletons. The sequencing input was peripheral blood. The receptors originated from a man between 65 and 85 years old with acute or convalescent COVID-19.

The gene calls are TRBV11-3 and TRBJ1-1; possibly TRBD1 for D (5 bases). CDR1 and CDR2 (germline): SGHNT, YENEEA. V lost 1 base to trimming and J lost 5 bases, with 11 bases between them. The CDR3 has 14 amino acids. The CDR3 sequence: CASSLGGGWTEAFF. CDR3 nucleotide sequence: TGTGCCAGCAGCTTAGGCGGGGGGTGGACTGAAGCTTTCTTT. The entire variable domain, with the rest obtained from reference TRBV11-3 and TRBJ1-1, is as follows: EAGVVQSPRYKIIEKKQPVAFWCNPISGHNTLYWYLQNLGQGPELLIRYENEEAVDDSQLPKDRFSAERLKGVDSTLKIQPAELGDSAVYLCASSLGGGWTEAFFGQGTRLTVV.

V gene TRBV29-1 combines with J gene TRBJ2-1; maybe TRBD2 (5 bases). This CDR3 has 15 amino acids. Deletions cut 6 bases from V and 0 bases from J, with 15 bases between. Germline loops: CDR1 SQVTM, CDR2 ANQGSEA. CDR3 sequence reads: CSVARESGSYNEQFF. CDR3 coding DNA: TGCAGCGTAGCTAGGGAGTCAGGCTCCTACAATGAGCAGTTCTTC.

The chain links TRBV5-1 to TRBJ2-1, with TRBD1 matching over 11 bases. The CDR3 loop spans 14 amino acids. The trim removed 7 bases at V and 8 bases at J, leaving 8 bases unmatched. CDR1 and CDR2 from the germline V gene are SGHRS and YFSETQ. In nucleotides, the CDR3 is TGCGCCAGCTACCGGGACAGGGGGACCGATGAGCAGTTCTTC. As protein: CASYRDRGTDEQFF.

In its sample, this clone was seen a few times. The chain links TRBV7-3 to TRBJ2-3, with D uncertain. Per germline, CDR1 SGHTA and CDR2 FQGTGA. The V end lost 5 bases, the J end lost 0 bases, and 15 bases lay between the germline ends. The CDR3 totals 16 residues. The CDR3 DNA is TGTGCCAGCAGCCCTTTTTGGCTGATTAGCACAGATACGCAGTATTTT. It yields the protein CASSPFWLISTDTQYF.

In its sample, this clone was seen once. The chain couples TRBV10-3 to TRBJ2-7, with TRBD2 as a possible D gene (6 bases). The germline CDR1 and CDR2 sequences are ENHRY and SYGVKD. The V end was cut by 4 bases, the J end by 3 bases, with 10 bases between. The CDR3 extends over 13 amino acids. CDR3 sequence (DNA): TGTGCCATCAGTGCGGGACTCCTCTACGAGCAGTACTTC. This gives the protein CAISAGLLYEQYF.

In its sample, this clone was seen a few times. The V gene is TRBV20-1, the J gene TRBJ1-4, with a tentative D call TRBD1 (5 bases). The CDR3 has 16 amino acids. Germline V gene lookup returns CDR1 DFQATT and CDR2 SNEGSKA (reference sequence). V was trimmed by 3 bases and J by 3 bases, leaving 17 bases between them. DNA for the CDR3: TGCAGTGCTAGTCCCGGGGGGGGGTTCGCTAATGAAAAACTGTTTTTT. Its translation is CSASPGGGFANEKLFF.

This chain connects TRBV9 to TRBJ1-1, with D maybe TRBD1 (6 bases). From germline, CDR1 is SGDLS and CDR2 YYNGEE. V was trimmed by 0 bases and J by 1 base, leaving 13 bases between them. This CDR3 contains 16 residues. The chain's CDR3 is CASSVGGGARNTEAFF. The CDR3 bases are TGTGCCAGCAGCGTAGGCGGGGGGGCGAGGAACACTGAAGCTTTCTTT.

The rearrangement links TRBV9 to TRBJ2-1, with 8 nucleotides matching TRBD1. Germline V gene lookup returns CDR1 SGDLS and CDR2 YYNGEE. The CDR3 has 13 residues. The V and J ends lost 3 bases and 8 bases, in that order; junction bases with no gene match: 4. The CDR3 bases are TGTGCCAGCAGCGAGGACAGGGCCGATGAGCAGTTCTTC. Translating gives CASSEDRADEQFF.

The V gene is TRBV7-9, the J gene TRBJ2-5; 7 nucleotides match TRBD1. Looked up from germline, CDR1 is SEHNR and CDR2 is FQNEAQ (reference sequence). This CDR3 comprises 13 residues. V lost 8 bases to trimming and J lost 2 bases; unmatched junction nucleotides: 5. The CDR3 DNA sequence: TGTGCCAGCCGGGACAGTCGACAAGAGACCCAGTACTTC. Protein sequence: CASRDSRQETQYF.

Only a few counts were recorded for this clone. CDR3 bases: TGTGCCATCAGTGCTCTAGCAGGCGGGGAGCTGTTTTTT. Its translation: CAISALAGGELFF. This chain connects TRBV10-3 to TRBJ2-2; TRBD2 might be the D (5 bases). With 4 bases removed from V and 7 bases from J, the gap between germline ends came to 10 bases. Germline CDR1 ENHRY, CDR2 SYGVKD. The CDR3 spans 13 residues.

The chain carries TRBV24-1 and TRBJ2-3; TRBD2 matches at 8 bases. The CDR3 has 17 amino acids. Germline assignment: CDR1 KGHDR and CDR2 SFDVKD. V trimming: 3 bases; J trimming: 6 bases; junction bases outside the gene matches: 13. In nucleotides, the CDR3 is TGTGCCACCAGTGATGGGGGGCTAGCGGGCCCCCGGGATACGCAGTATTTT. This translates into CATSDGGLAGPRDTQYF.

J is TRBJ2-2 and V is TRBV19, with TRBD1 matching over 8 bases. The CDR3 totals 16 residues. Germline V gives CDR1 LNHDA, CDR2 SQIVND (reference sequence). J lost 4 bases, V lost 4 bases, and 8 bases had no gene match. CDR3 region: CASSKPSDRVTGELFF. In DNA form, the CDR3 reads TGTGCCAGTAGTAAGCCCTCGGACAGGGTCACCGGGGAGCTGTTTTTT.

The chain couples TRBV10-3 to TRBJ2-1; 9 nucleotides match TRBD1. The trim removed 8 bases at V and 5 bases at J, leaving 4 bases unmatched. The CDR3 sequence is 13 residues long. Germline V gene lookup returns CDR1 ENHRY and CDR2 SYGVKD. As DNA, the CDR3 is TGTGCCATCGGTGGACAGGGGAACAATGAGCAGTTCTTC. It codes for CAIGGQGNNEQFF.

The V and J genes are TRBV2 and TRBJ1-5; 7 bases line up with TRBD1. The CDR3 sequence is 19 residues long. CDR1 and CDR2 from the germline V gene are SNHLY and FYNNEI. The V segment lost 2 bases and the J segment 0 bases; nucleotides outside the gene matches: 13. CDR3 bases: TGTGCCAGCAGTGAACAGAGTGGAACCCGGGACAGTAGCAATCAGCCCCAGCATTTT. It translates to CASSEQSGTRDSSNQPQHF.

The chain joins TRBV6-6 to TRBJ1-2; 8 bases line up with TRBD1. The CDR3 length is 13 residues. Losses at the gene ends were 6 bases for V and 5 bases for J; bases not matched to a gene: 5. Germline V gene data show CDR1 as MNHNY and CDR2 as SVGAGI (reference sequence). The chain's CDR3 is CASRDRQGYGYTF. CDR3 nucleotide sequence: TGTGCCAGCAGAGACAGACAGGGGTATGGCTACACCTTC.

The chain has TRBV9 and TRBJ1-1; no firm D call. The ends were cut back, 4 bases at V and 5 bases at J, with 18 bases in the middle. This CDR3 is 15 amino acids long. Germline V gene lookup returns CDR1 SGDLS and CDR2 YYNGEE. In DNA, the CDR3 is TGTGCCAGCAGCCCCGAGGTGGGTTGGGTGACTGAAGCTTTCTTT. This translates into CASSPEVGWVTEAFF.

The J gene is TRBJ2-5, the V gene TRBV10-3; D may be TRBD2 (6 bases). Trimming removed 6 bases from V and 4 bases from J, with 15 bases in between. Germline CDR1 is ENHRY and CDR2 is SYGVKD. The CDR3 length is 14 residues. Here the CDR3 reads CAISGWRGGETQYF. The CDR3 coding sequence is TGTGCCATCAGCGGATGGAGGGGTGGAGAGACCCAGTACTTC.

The rearrangement uses TRBV7-8 and TRBJ2-1; 8 nucleotides align to TRBD2. There are 15 residues in the CDR3. After removal of 6 bases from V and 6 bases from J, the junction contained 10 bases not matched to a gene. From germline, CDR1 is SGHVS and CDR2 FQNEAQ. The CDR3 nucleotides are TGTGCCAGCAGTTTTGCGGGGGGCCCCGCCAATGAGCAGTTCTTC. It specifies CASSFAGGPANEQFF.

This chain links TRBV5-1 with TRBJ2-7, with 8 bases that match TRBD1. V was pared by 2 bases and J by 6 bases, with 4 bases of the junction left unmatched. Germline V gene sequence: CDR1 SGHRS, CDR2 YFSETQ. This CDR3 contains 13 residues. The CDR3 region has the DNA TGCGCCAGCAGCTTCGGACAGGGAGTCGAGCAGTACTTC. Protein: CASSFGQGVEQYF.

The rearrangement joins TRBV6-2 or TRBV6-3 to TRBJ1-1; D is uncertain. This CDR3 comprises 11 residues. The V end lost 3 bases, the J end lost 5 bases, and 4 bases lay between the germline ends. Germline V gene sequence: CDR1 MNHEY, CDR2 SVGEGT. Here the CDR3 reads CASSYPTEAFF. DNA for the CDR3: TGTGCCAGCAGTTATCCGACTGAAGCTTTCTTT.

V gene TRBV20-1 combines with J gene TRBJ2-3, with 8 bases identical to TRBD1. The germline CDR1 and CDR2 sequences are DFQATT and SNEGSKA (reference sequence). This CDR3 is built from 14 residues. The V segment lost 3 bases and the J segment 4 bases; nucleotides outside the gene matches: 6. CDR3 in DNA: TGCAGTGCTAGTCAGGGGGCGCGGGCAGATACGCAGTATTTT. Amino acids: CSASQGARADTQYF.

This clone was counted only a few times. The chain combines TRBV11-1 with TRBJ2-7; D possibly corresponds to TRBD2 (5 bases). Trimming left V 5 bases short and J 4 bases short, with 9 bases between. Germline values: CDR1 SGHAT, CDR2 FQDESV (reference sequence). The CDR3 is 12 residues long. The CDR3 is CASSTGVYEQYF. CDR3 bases: TGTGCCAGCAGCACCGGGGTTTACGAGCAGTACTTC.

Only a few counts were recorded for this clone. The chain is built from TRBV7-6 and TRBJ2-7; 7 nucleotides agree with TRBD1. Germline CDR1 SGHVS, CDR2 FNYEAQ. The V and J ends lost 2 bases and 7 bases, in that order; junction bases with no gene match: 8. This CDR3 is 14 amino acids long. This chain's CDR3 is CASSLRQGEREQYF. The CDR3, as DNA: TGTGCCAGCAGCTTAAGGCAGGGGGAGCGAGAGCAGTACTTC.

This clone showed up just once. V and J are TRBV24-1 and TRBJ1-1; D perhaps matches TRBD1 (6 bases). The V end lost 1 base, the J end lost 7 bases, and 6 bases lay between the germline ends. Germline-derived CDR1 and CDR2 are KGHDR and SFDVKD. CDR3 length: 12 amino acids. Written as DNA, the CDR3 is TGTGCCACCAGTGATTTCAGGGGTGAAGCTTTCTTT. This codes for CATSDFRGEAFF.

V is TRBV7-3 and J is TRBJ1-2, with unresolved D. CDR1 is SGHTA and CDR2 is FQGTGA in the germline V gene. The CDR3 extends over 12 amino acids. V lost 2 bases and J lost 8, with 9 bases in between. CDR3 sequence: CASSLDGRGYTF. The CDR3 DNA is TGTGCCAGCAGCTTAGATGGGCGCGGCTACACCTTC.

This clone came up once. V usage is TRBV9 and J usage is TRBJ2-3; tentative D call: TRBD1 (6 bases). The CDR3 is made up of 16 amino acids. Germline loops: CDR1 SGDLS, CDR2 YYNGEE. Deletions cut 3 bases from V and 2 bases from J, with 16 bases between. The CDR3 loop reads CASSEPQGSYTDTQYF. The CDR3 nucleotides are TGTGCCAGCAGCGAGCCCCAGGGGAGTTACACAGATACGCAGTATTTT.

This clone appeared a few times. The chain is built from TRBV2 and TRBJ1-2, with TRBD1 identical over 8 bases. The V segment lost 6 bases and the J segment 8 bases; nucleotides outside the gene matches: 8. Germline CDR1 reads SNHLY; CDR2 reads FYNNEI. CDR3 size: 13 residues. CDR3 amino acids: CASRPGTGRGYTF. In nucleotides, the CDR3 is TGTGCCAGCAGACCGGGGACAGGCCGCGGCTACACCTTC. The full variable domain, its missing parts supplied by reference TRBV2 and TRBJ1-2, is EPEVTQTPSHQVTQMGQEVILRCVPISNHLYFYWYRQILGQKVEFLVSFYNNEISEKSEIFDDQFSVERPDGSNFTLKIRSTKLEDSAMYFCASRPGTGRGYTFGSGTRLTVV.

The V call is TRBV11-2, the J call TRBJ1-2; weak D call: TRBD1 (5 bases). The CDR3 is 13 residues long. V was trimmed by 7 bases and J by 0 bases, leaving 9 bases between them. Germline lookup yields CDR1 SGHAT and CDR2 FQNNGV. CDR3 protein: CASTLGANYGYTF. CDR3 coding DNA: TGTGCCAGCACCCTAGGGGCTAACTATGGCTACACCTTC.

The CDR3 bases are TGTGCCAGCAGCGCGCAGGGTAGCCCGGGAAACACCATATATTTT. Residues: CASSAQGSPGNTIYF. The V and J genes are TRBV13 and TRBJ1-3; D might be TRBD1 (5 bases). This CDR3 comprises 15 residues. Germline CDR1 PRHDT, CDR2 FYEKMQ (reference sequence). Trimming left V 5 bases short and J 4 bases short, with 15 bases between.

The genes are TRBV18 and TRBJ2-3; 7 nucleotides line up with TRBD1. Per the germline V gene, CDR1 is KGHSH and CDR2 is LQKENI. CDR3 length: 14 amino acids. Losses at the gene ends were 5 bases for V and 1 base for J; bases not matched to a gene: 3. The CDR3 loop is CASSGQGGTDTQYF. For the CDR3, the DNA is TGTGCCAGCTCAGGGCAGGGGGGCACAGATACGCAGTATTTT.

The rearrangement links TRBV29-1 to TRBJ1-2, with no clear D. V lost 6 bases and J 1 base, leaving 6 bases between the germline ends. The germline V gene encodes CDR1 SQVTM and CDR2 ANQGSEA. This CDR3 spans 11 amino acids. The CDR3 region is CSVRSNYGYTF. The CDR3 nucleotides are TGCAGCGTCCGGAGTAACTATGGCTACACCTTC.